What follows describes a single T cell receptor (beta chain). The sample belongs to a study of blood T cell repertoires in COVID-19. Study in general: Some COVID-19 samples were acute and others convalescent; all came from the United States, Italy and Spain. PBMCs, B-cell-depleted T cells, or T cells were the source of the cDNA or gDNA that made up the material.

The germline V and J ends were trimmed by 6 bases and 6 bases, with 21 bases remaining between them. Germline V gives CDR1 LNHDA, CDR2 SQIVND (reference sequence). The CDR3 covers 17 residues. Original handling: For nucleated cells, counts were estimated from reference gene primer amplification. Measured with immunoSEQ multiplex PCR; TCRdb has only the in-frame clones, and not every one. V, J and clone size derive from that table, while D and trimming were established from the DNA sequence. The repertoire holds around 100,000 clones, with about 88% as singletons. This chain links TRBV19 with TRBJ1-6; D may be TRBD1 (5 bases). Sequenced sample: peripheral blood. The source of this sequence is a human donor in a cohort sampled during active COVID-19. The CDR3 loop reads CASRSAGSQGGNSPLHF. CDR3 nucleotide sequence: TGTGCCAGTAGAAGCGCCGGTTCCCAGGGCGGTAATTCACCCCTCCACTTT.